Detailed here is one TCR beta chain. What it recognizes is unknown. This entry is derived from a study of T cell responses to AZD1222 COVID-19 vaccine. Findings and caveats of the study: The span of vaccine-associated CD4 TCRs extended across spike, with dominance at 160-218 and 743-854.

V was trimmed by 4 bases and J by 5 bases, leaving 15 bases between them. From germline, CDR1 is SGHNT and CDR2 YYREEE (reference sequence). The length of the CDR3 is 14 residues. TCRdb's copy holds only in-frame clones and misses some; the assay was immunoSEQ multiplex PCR. Here the sample spans more than 70,000 clones, approximately 90% being singletons. This sequence originates from an adult who received the AZD1222 COVID-19 vaccine. This specimen consisted of peripheral blood, obtained 28 days after the second AZD1222 dose. V gene TRBV5-4 combines with J gene TRBJ2-5, with D perhaps assigned TRBD1 or TRBD2 (5 bases each). The CDR3 DNA reads TGTGCCAGCAGCGTCCCGGGACCGTCGGAGACCCAGTACTTC. This translates into CASSVPGPSETQYF.